The present entry profiles one T cell receptor (beta chain) with its context. One entry per CDR3 protein, called by TCRdb with MiXCR from the reads. The data show 150,000 to 200,000 distinct CDR3 sequences, roughly a fifth seen once. The entry originates in a study of T cell repertoires in cytomegalovirus infection. CDR3 size: 13 residues. Trimming removed 10 bases from V and 0 bases from J; junction bases left unmatched: 3. The germline V gene has CDR1 SGHNT and CDR2 YYREEE (reference sequence). Specimen: PBMCs. This chain joins TRBV5-4 and TRBJ2-2, with 7 bases fitting TRBD1. The clonotype was recovered from a human donor in good health (CMV status not recorded). Some clones in this sample may be carry-over from other donors' samples. The CDR3 DNA reads as TGTGCCGACAGGGAAACGAACACCGGGGAGCTGTTTTTT. Its protein product is CADRETNTGELFF.